This TCR beta chain was retrieved from a study of blood T cell repertoires in COVID-19. How the authors handled the data: Cell counts per sample came from amplifying reference gene primers. Produced via immunoSEQ multiplex PCR; TCRdb's table is partial and in-frame only. From that table come the V and J calls and clone size; the DNA was used to work out D and trimming. This table has hundreds of thousands of clones, around 87% appearing once. Germline lookup yields CDR1 SGHTS and CDR2 YDEGEE. The CDR3 is 17 amino acids. V was pared by 4 bases and J by 1 base, with 6 bases of the junction left unmatched.

Sequenced material: peripheral blood. The chain carries TRBV5-8 and TRBJ1-6; 9 positions agree with TRBD1. The receptor was isolated from a man between 60 and 75 years old with acute or convalescent COVID-19. As DNA, the CDR3 is TGTGCCAGCAGCGGGGGACAGGGTCGGTCCTATAATTCACCCCTCCACTTT. Its translation is CASSGGQGRSYNSPLHF.